These 21 T cell receptor beta chains were sequenced from one sample in a study of Ad26.COV2.S vaccination and SARS-CoV-2 variants. Treatment denoted: about 20 received Ad26.COV2.S at low or high dose, single or two shots; about five received placebo; per-sample allocation not given. Repertoires come from day 63 after the first vaccine or placebo injection. The table came from immunoSEQ multiplex PCR; TCRdb's copy has only in-frame clones and leaves some out. This sample carries about 350,000 clones, 88% of them seen once, and the ten largest clones take 5.5% to 7%. The sample consisted of peripheral blood, taken in a trial of Ad26.COV2.S vaccine versus placebo. The receptors shown here come from a person aged 18-60 years who received the Ad26.COV2.S COVID-19 vaccine or a placebo.

The gene calls are TRBV7-2 and TRBJ2-7; either TRBD1 or TRBD2 may fit D (5 bases each). Trimming took off 4 bases at V and 4 bases at J, with 14 bases between the two ends. The CDR3 extends over 14 amino acids. Germline CDR1 and CDR2: SGHTA and FQGNSA. The DNA for the CDR3 is TGTGCCAGCAGCTCCGCCGGGACGGAGTACGAGCAGTACTTC. Amino acids: CASSSAGTEYEQYF. The whole variable domain, filled in from reference TRBV7-2 and TRBJ2-7, reads GAGVSQSPSNKVTEKGKDVELRCDPISGHTALYWYRQSLGQGLEFLIYFQGNSAPDKSGLPSDRFSAERTGGSVSTLTIQRTQQEDSAVYLCASSSAGTEYEQYFGPGTRLTVT.

The chain links TRBV10-3 to TRBJ1-3, with TRBD1 matching over 11 bases. V shed 6 bases, J shed 8 bases, and the junction held 3 bases outside the gene matches. Per germline, CDR1 ENHRY and CDR2 SYGVKD. The CDR3 extends over 13 amino acids. Here the CDR3 DNA reads TGTGCCATCAGGGGACAGGGGGAAGACACCATATATTTT. Its translation: CAIRGQGEDTIYF.

This clone was seen more than once but under ten times. V gene TRBV15 combines with J gene TRBJ1-5; D gene uncertain. The V end was cut by 5 bases, the J end by 3 bases, with 8 bases between. The CDR3 covers 13 residues. CDR1 and CDR2 from the germline V gene are LNHNV and YYDKDF (reference sequence). The CDR3 spells CATSPEANQPQHF. The CDR3, as DNA: TGTGCCACCAGCCCGGAAGCCAATCAGCCCCAGCATTTT. The variable domain in full, with the rest retrieved from reference TRBV15 and TRBJ1-5, is DAMVIQNPRYQVTQFGKPVTLSCSQTLNHNVMYWYQQKSSQAPKLLFHYYDKDFNNEADTPDNFQSRRPNTSFCFLDIRSPGLGDTAMYLCATSPEANQPQHFGDGTRLSIL.

The chain employs TRBV11-2 and TRBJ1-3; the D is unclear. Trimming left V 1 base short and J 6 bases short, with 10 bases between. Germline V gene sequence: CDR1 SGHAT, CDR2 FQNNGV. The CDR3 is 14 residues long. CDR3 coding DNA: TGTGCCAGCAGCTTAGGAGGGAGTCTAAACACCATATATTTT. Translating it yields CASSLGGSLNTIYF.

V and J are TRBV23-1 and TRBJ1-5; 8 bases agree with TRBD1. TRBV23-1 is sorted into the ORF group, with uncertain function. The V and J ends lost 0 bases and 4 bases, in that order; junction bases with no gene match: 8. The CDR3 is 17 residues long. The CDR3 here is CASSQSLGDRYNQPQHF. The CDR3 DNA reads as TGCGCCAGCAGTCAATCTCTTGGGGACAGGTATAATCAGCCCCAGCATTTT.

V is TRBV7-8 and J is TRBJ2-1; D gene uncertain. The CDR3 contains 13 residues. Germline V gene lookup returns CDR1 SGHVS and CDR2 FQNEAQ. V was trimmed by 5 bases and J by 2 bases, leaving 7 bases between them. The CDR3 spells CASSLDTYNEQFF. The CDR3 bases are TGTGCCAGCAGCCTAGATACCTACAATGAGCAGTTCTTC. The variable domain in full, with the rest retrieved from reference TRBV7-8 and TRBJ2-1, is GAGVSQSPRYKVAKRGQDVALRCDPISGHVSLFWYQQALGQGPEFLTYFQNEAQLDKSGLPSDRFFAERPEGSVSTLKIQRTQQEDSAVYLCASSLDTYNEQFFGPGTRLTVL.

This rearrangement joins TRBV15 to TRBJ2-3; D may be TRBD2 (5 bases). V lost 0 bases and J 0 bases, leaving 13 bases between the germline ends. The CDR3 contains 17 residues. Germline-derived CDR1 and CDR2 are LNHNV and YYDKDF (reference sequence). This CDR3 is CATSRDKTRTSTDTQYF. In DNA, the CDR3 is TGTGCCACCAGCAGAGATAAGACCCGGACTAGCACAGATACGCAGTATTTT.

Here the CDR3 reads CASSLVLGPGEQFF. For the CDR3, the DNA is TGCGCCAGCAGCTTGGTGCTAGGCCCGGGTGAGCAGTTCTTC. The V and J genes are TRBV5-1 and TRBJ2-1; no clear D. Germline assignment: CDR1 SGHRS and CDR2 YFSETQ. The length of the CDR3 is 14 residues. The germline V and J ends were trimmed by 0 bases and 9 bases, with 13 bases remaining between them.

The chain has TRBV7-8 and TRBJ2-2; TRBD1 aligns across 9 bases. Germline V CDR1 and CDR2: SGHVS, FQNEAQ. This CDR3 comprises 14 residues. Trimming removed 7 bases from V and 7 bases from J; junction bases left unmatched: 7. CDR3 sequence reads: CASNYRGRNGELFF. CDR3 coding DNA: TGTGCCAGCAACTACAGGGGGCGGAACGGGGAGCTGTTTTTT.

The V call is TRBV6-6, the J call TRBJ1-6; D may be TRBD1 (5 bases). V was pared by 3 bases and J by 2 bases, with 11 bases between. Germline values: CDR1 MNHNY, CDR2 SVGAGI (reference sequence). The CDR3 has 16 amino acids. CDR3 in amino acids: CASSYRGGTYNSPLHF. The DNA for the CDR3 is TGTGCCAGCAGTTATAGGGGAGGGACCTATAATTCACCCCTCCACTTT.

The chain combines TRBV5-1 with TRBJ2-7; D may be TRBD1 (5 bases). With 1 base removed from V and 1 base from J, the gap between germline ends came to 9 bases. CDR1 is SGHRS and CDR2 is YFSETQ in the germline V gene. The CDR3 length is 14 residues. The CDR3 DNA follows: TGCGCCAGCAGCTTGTACCAGGGTTCCTACGAGCAGTACTTC. Amino acid sequence: CASSLYQGSYEQYF.

The chain carries TRBV18 and TRBJ1-3; a weak D match, TRBD1 (6 bases). CDR1 is KGHSH, CDR2 LQKENI, per germline. V was trimmed by 3 bases and J by 11 bases, leaving 17 bases between them. CDR3 size: 14 residues. The CDR3 DNA reads as TGTGCCAGCTCACCGACTAACATGGACAGCCCCATATATTTT. This sequence encodes CASSPTNMDSPIYF.

This clone has a single count. The chain couples TRBV2 to TRBJ2-7, with 12 positions matching TRBD1. The CDR3 is 15 residues long. The germline V gene encodes CDR1 SNHLY and CDR2 FYNNEI. After removal of 8 bases from V and 3 bases from J, the junction contained 8 bases not matched to a gene. In DNA, the CDR3 is TGTGCCAGCCGGTCCGGGGACAGGGGGCACTACGAGCAGTACTTC. As protein: CASRSGDRGHYEQYF.

The V gene is TRBV5-8, the J gene TRBJ1-5; no clear D gene. From germline, CDR1 is SGHTS and CDR2 YDEGEE. V was shortened by 0 bases and J by 6 bases, with 10 bases between the two germline ends. This CDR3 has 14 amino acids. The CDR3 reads CASSLADSGQPQHF. CDR3 bases: TGTGCCAGCAGCTTGGCGGACTCCGGTCAGCCCCAGCATTTT.

The gene calls are TRBV2 and TRBJ1-5; no clear D. CDR1 is SNHLY, CDR2 FYNNEI, per germline. The CDR3 consists of 14 residues. Between the trimmed V and J ends, which lost 4 bases and 2 bases, there was a span of 9 bases. The CDR3 DNA reads as TGTGCCAGCAGTGCGGGAACACGCAATCAGCCCCAGCATTTT. As protein: CASSAGTRNQPQHF.

This clone was detected once. The V and J genes are TRBV30 and TRBJ2-3; 10 positions match TRBD2. Germline CDR1 is GTSNPN and CDR2 is SVGIG (reference sequence). The CDR3 has 15 residues. V shed 3 bases and J 6 bases; nucleotides not matched to a gene: 9. CDR3 amino acids: CAWRAYSGRSDTQYF. The CDR3 nucleotides read TGTGCCTGGAGGGCCTATAGCGGGAGGAGCGATACGCAGTATTTT.

The chain joins TRBV19 to TRBJ2-1, with D uncertain. CDR1 is LNHDA and CDR2 is SQIVND in the germline V gene (reference sequence). This CDR3 has 14 residues. Trimming took off 6 bases at V and 8 bases at J, with 17 bases between the two ends. The CDR3 here is CASSPAVGWDEQFF. The CDR3 region has the DNA TGTGCCAGTAGCCCCGCCGTGGGGTGGGATGAGCAGTTCTTC.

The gene calls are TRBV6-2 or TRBV6-3 and TRBJ1-1, with D hard to call. Germline CDR1 MNHEY, CDR2 SVGEGT. Between the trimmed V and J ends, which lost 2 bases and 5 bases, there was a span of 9 bases. CDR3 length: 13 amino acids. This CDR3 reads CASSYTGRTEAFF. The CDR3 DNA is TGTGCCAGCAGTTACACGGGCCGGACTGAAGCTTTCTTT.

This chain connects TRBV7-3 to TRBJ2-1, with D possibly matching TRBD2 (5 bases). The CDR3 runs to 13 residues. Germline V CDR1 and CDR2: SGHTA, FQGTGA. V lost 2 bases and J 7 bases, leaving 9 bases between the germline ends. CDR3 residues: CASSLVPGNEQFF. CDR3 sequence (DNA): TGTGCCAGCAGCTTAGTCCCGGGAAATGAGCAGTTCTTC.

V is TRBV7-9 and J is TRBJ2-5; D is undetermined. The CDR3 is 14 residues long. Trimming shortened V by 4 bases and J by 5 bases, and 14 bases separated the two germline ends. Per germline, CDR1 SEHNR and CDR2 FQNEAQ (reference sequence). CDR3 sequence (DNA): TGTGCCAGCAGCTCTGGGATGCCCCGGGAGACCCAGTACTTC. Its protein is CASSSGMPRETQYF. The whole variable domain, remainder taken from reference TRBV7-9 and TRBJ2-5, is DTGVSQNPRHKITKRGQNVTFRCDPISEHNRLYWYRQTLGQGPEFLTYFQNEAQLEKSRLLSDRFSAERPKGSFSTLEIQRTEQGDSAMYLCASSSGMPRETQYFGPGTRLLVL.

The V gene is TRBV6-5, the J gene TRBJ1-1; TRBD1 matches at 8 bases. V gave up 7 bases and J gave up 6 bases; unmatched junction bases: 13. Germline CDR1 and CDR2: MNHEY and SVGAGI. This CDR3 has 15 residues. The CDR3 spells CASTLLTGDIAEAFF. Written as DNA, the CDR3 is TGTGCCAGCACCCTCCTGACAGGGGATATCGCTGAAGCTTTCTTT.